Each of the 26 T cell receptor beta chains below was sequenced from the same sample in a study of vaccination and CD4 T cells after COVID-19. Scientists ran DNA taken from cultured CD4+ T cells through the Oncomine TCR Beta short-read assay for sequencing. TCRdb reprocessed the PCR reads with MiXCR, giving one entry per CDR3 protein. In the table there are about 13,000 distinct CDR3 sequences, around 60% of which are singletons. These TCRs are of unknown antigen specificity. Documented treatment: roughly 10-day PBMC culture with coronavirus spike peptide pools or control peptides (ViraFEST assay). Sequencing used cultured CD4+ T cells from blood, obtained after SARS-CoV-2 vaccination. All receptors derive from a human donor with COVID-19.

V is TRBV4-1 and J is TRBJ2-2; TRBD2 aligns across 12 bases. This CDR3 is built from 17 residues. Germline V gene sequence: CDR1 MGHRA, CDR2 YSYEKL. V shed 3 bases, J shed 2 bases, and the junction held 4 bases outside the gene matches. The CDR3 sequence is CASSHASGGANTGELFF. The CDR3, as DNA: TGCGCCAGCAGCCACGCTAGCGGGGGGGCTAACACCGGGGAGCTGTTTTTT.

This sequence joins TRBV10-3 and TRBJ2-7; perhaps TRBD2 as D (7 bases). Germline V gene lookup returns CDR1 ENHRY and CDR2 SYGVKD. The CDR3 spans 13 residues. The V gene lost 7 bases and the J gene lost 5 bases, with 15 bases spanning the gap. CDR3 coding DNA: TGTGCCATCAAGGGGGGGCAAAACGACGAGCAGTACTTC. Translating it yields CAIKGGQNDEQYF.

This clonotype was picked up a small number of times. The chain couples TRBV2 to TRBJ1-5; 10 bases agree with TRBD1. V shed 4 bases, J shed 1 base, and the junction held 7 bases outside the gene matches. Germline V gene lookup returns CDR1 SNHLY and CDR2 FYNNEI. This CDR3 comprises 17 residues. The CDR3: CASSGDRGQLSNQPQHF. CDR3 nucleotides: TGTGCCAGCAGTGGTGACAGGGGGCAATTGAGCAATCAGCCCCAGCATTTT.

The V call is TRBV7-2, the J call TRBJ1-2; tentative D call: TRBD1 (5 bases). Trimming shortened V by 1 base and J by 1 base, and 13 bases separated the two germline ends. The CDR3 is made up of 16 amino acids. Germline V gives CDR1 SGHTA, CDR2 FQGNSA. The CDR3 is CASSLEWGLDNYGYTF. The CDR3 DNA reads TGTGCCAGCAGCTTAGAATGGGGCCTTGATAACTATGGCTACACCTTC.

The V gene is TRBV2, the J gene TRBJ1-6; 9 bases map to TRBD1. The CDR3 extends over 13 amino acids. Germline lookup yields CDR1 SNHLY and CDR2 FYNNEI. V lost 9 bases and J lost 6; bases outside the gene matches: 3. The CDR3 spells CARRTGVNSPLHF. CDR3 sequence (DNA): TGTGCCAGGAGGACAGGGGTTAATTCACCCCTCCACTTT.

The sample holds a few counts of this clonotype. The chain joins TRBV23-1 to TRBJ1-5; D unclear. TRBV23-1 is labeled an ORF, and its function is uncertain. The CDR3 length is 15 residues. The ends were cut back, 2 bases at V and 3 bases at J, with 11 bases in the middle. This CDR3 reads CASSQLDVHNQPQHF. CDR3 coding DNA: TGCGCCAGCAGTCAACTCGACGTTCACAATCAGCCCCAGCATTTT.

This chain uses TRBV30 with TRBJ1-2; D ambiguous. The CDR3 runs 13 residues. V was clipped by 2 bases and J by 4 bases, with 11 bases between them. Per germline, CDR1 GTSNPN and CDR2 SVGIG (reference sequence). The CDR3 DNA follows: TGTGCCTGGAGTCACGGTGGCGGCTATGGCTACACCTTC. Translation gives CAWSHGGGYGYTF.

V and J are TRBV5-6 and TRBJ1-6; D is possibly TRBD1 (6 bases). Trimming stripped 4 bases from V and 0 bases from J, with 11 bases between. Germline V gene sequence: CDR1 SGHDT, CDR2 YYEEEE. This CDR3 is 16 amino acids long. CDR3 in amino acids: CASSRTASSYNSPLHF. CDR3 DNA sequence: TGTGCCAGCAGCCGGACAGCTAGCTCCTATAATTCACCCCTCCACTTT.

The chain uses TRBV20-1 and TRBJ2-1; D may be TRBD1 or TRBD2 (6 bases each). The germline V gene encodes CDR1 DFQATT and CDR2 SNEGSKA (reference sequence). This CDR3 spans 14 amino acids. Trimming took 0 bases from V and 5 from J, leaving 11 bases between them. CDR3 region: CSARDPGANNEQFF. The CDR3 DNA reads as TGCAGTGCTAGAGATCCGGGGGCCAACAATGAGCAGTTCTTC.

The CDR3 loop reads CASSPPGSTNQPQHF. CDR3 nucleotides: TGTGCCAGCAGCCCTCCGGGTAGTACAAATCAGCCCCAGCATTTT. This rearrangement joins TRBV7-9 to TRBJ1-5, with no clear D. The CDR3 extends over 15 amino acids. Trimming removed 5 bases at V and 4 bases at J, with 15 bases between. Germline V gene data show CDR1 as SEHNR and CDR2 as FQNEAQ (reference sequence).

V usage is TRBV6-1 and J usage is TRBJ1-5; possibly TRBD1 for D (5 bases). V lost 7 bases to trimming and J lost 3 bases, with 7 bases between them. The length of the CDR3 is 12 residues. Germline CDR1 reads MNHNS; CDR2 reads SASEGT. The CDR3 loop reads CASMGPNQPQHF. CDR3 DNA: TGTGCCAGCATGGGGCCCAATCAGCCCCAGCATTTT.

The chain is built from TRBV20-1 and TRBJ1-4; TRBD1 aligns across 7 bases. The CDR3 runs to 12 residues. J was trimmed by 10 bases and V by 5 bases; bases with no gene match: 7. The germline V gene encodes CDR1 DFQATT and CDR2 SNEGSKA (reference sequence). This CDR3 is CSAVGQVGKLFF. The DNA for the CDR3 is TGCAGTGCTGTCGGACAGGTCGGAAAACTGTTTTTT.

This chain joins TRBV7-3 and TRBJ1-4; unclear D gene. Germline values: CDR1 SGHTA, CDR2 FQGTGA. V dropped 3 bases and J dropped 7 bases, with 9 bases sitting between them. This CDR3 contains 13 residues. CDR3 DNA: TGTGCCAGCAGCTTCCGGGCGGGTGAAAAACTGTTTTTT. The encoded protein is CASSFRAGEKLFF. Using reference TRBV7-3 and TRBJ1-4 for the parts outside the CDR3, the full variable domain is GAGVSQTPSNKVTEKGKYVELRCDPISGHTALYWYRQSLGQGPEFLIYFQGTGAADDSGLPNDRFFAVRPEGSVSTLKIQRTERGDSAVYLCASSFRAGEKLFFGSGTQLSVL.

The sample holds a few counts of this clonotype. This chain uses TRBV7-2 with TRBJ1-5; 7 bases are shared with TRBD1. CDR1 and CDR2 (germline): SGHTA, FQGNSA. The CDR3 runs to 13 residues. V shed 1 base and J 9 bases; nucleotides not matched to a gene: 3. The CDR3 coding sequence is TGTGCCAGCAGCTTAGATCCAGGGGGGCCCCAGCATTTT. This encodes CASSLDPGGPQHF.

V gene TRBV29-1 combines with J gene TRBJ1-1; TRBD1 aligns across 9 bases. After removal of 2 bases from V and 6 bases from J, the junction contained 10 bases not matched to a gene. CDR1 is SQVTM, CDR2 ANQGSEA, per germline. The CDR3 covers 15 residues. The CDR3 region has the DNA TGCAGCGTTGAACTAGGGACAGGGAGTAAAGCTGAAGCTTTCTTT. Residues: CSVELGTGSKAEAFF.

The chain joins TRBV28 to TRBJ1-2; 9 bases line up with TRBD1. The CDR3 runs 17 residues. Germline values: CDR1 MDHEN, CDR2 SYDVKM. V gave up 5 bases and J gave up 6 bases; unmatched junction bases: 16. The CDR3 spells CASSPIGTGRRGHGYTF. The CDR3 nucleotides are TGTGCCAGCAGTCCTATCGGGACAGGGCGGCGAGGCCATGGCTACACCTTC.

V usage is TRBV20-1 and J usage is TRBJ1-1; TRBD1 is a possible D gene (5 bases). The CDR3 has 12 amino acids. Germline V lookup: CDR1 DFQATT, CDR2 SNEGSKA (reference sequence). CDR3 residues: CRAVGVATEAFF. CDR3 nucleotide sequence: TGCAGGGCCGTGGGGGTGGCCACTGAAGCTTTCTTT.

The J gene is TRBJ2-7, the V gene TRBV6-5, with D possibly matching TRBD1 (5 bases). CDR1 and CDR2 from the germline V gene are MNHEY and SVGAGI. The CDR3 consists of 14 residues. V gave up 4 bases and J gave up 5 bases, with 15 bases separating them. The CDR3 spells CASSLAHGRDEQYF. CDR3 DNA sequence: TGTGCCAGCAGTTTGGCACATGGCAGGGACGAGCAGTACTTC.

The chain is built from TRBV19 and TRBJ2-5; D unresolved. The CDR3 totals 13 residues. V was pared by 1 base and J by 5 bases, with 8 bases between. Per the germline V gene, CDR1 is LNHDA and CDR2 is SQIVND (reference sequence). The CDR3 sequence: CASSIAGVETQYF. The CDR3 nucleotides read TGTGCCAGTAGTATAGCTGGGGTCGAGACCCAGTACTTC. Full variable domain (rest looked up from reference TRBV19 and TRBJ2-5): DGGITQSPKYLFRKEGQNVTLSCEQNLNHDAMYWYRQDPGQGLRLIYYSQIVNDFQKGDIAEGYSVSREKKESFPLTVTSAQKNPTAFYLCASSIAGVETQYFGPGTRLLVL.

The chain is built from TRBV7-2 and TRBJ2-3; D gene uncertain. The germline CDR1 and CDR2 sequences are SGHTA and FQGNSA. V dropped 1 base and J dropped 2 bases, with 7 bases sitting between them. The length of the CDR3 is 14 residues. For the CDR3, the DNA is TGTGCCAGCAGCTTAGACTTTTTCACAGATACGCAGTATTTT. Translation gives CASSLDFFTDTQYF.

This clonotype came up a few times. The rearrangement uses TRBV6-1 and TRBJ2-7; no firm D call. Trimming pared 2 bases from V and 4 bases from J, leaving 6 bases between. Germline CDR1 MNHNS, CDR2 SASEGT. This CDR3 has 12 residues. Here the CDR3 DNA reads TGTGCCAGCAGTGAAAGTCAGTACGAGCAGTACTTC. It specifies CASSESQYEQYF.

The chain carries TRBV30 and TRBJ1-1, with D unresolved. CDR1 and CDR2 (germline): GTSNPN, SVGIG (reference sequence). The CDR3 has 14 amino acids. Trimming took off 0 bases at V and 1 base at J, with 9 bases between the two ends. The CDR3 loop reads CAWSVGSTNTEAFF. Here the CDR3 DNA reads TGTGCCTGGAGTGTTGGCAGCACGAACACTGAAGCTTTCTTT.

The chain has TRBV12-3 or TRBV12-4 and TRBJ1-1; 9 bases match TRBD1. CDR3 size: 15 residues. Germline trimming cut 5 bases from V and 6 bases from J; bases unmatched to any gene: 10. CDR3 nucleotides: TGTGCCAGCAGTCTCCTCCGGGACAGGGTCGCTGAAGCTTTCTTT. This encodes CASSLLRDRVAEAFF.

V usage is TRBV2 and J usage is TRBJ1-6; D is undetermined. Germline V gene lookup returns CDR1 SNHLY and CDR2 FYNNEI. V lost 7 bases, J lost 7 bases, and 8 bases lay in between. The CDR3 is 12 amino acids. CDR3 nucleotides: TGTGCCAGCACCTGGGCGAATTCACCCCTCCACTTT. This encodes CASTWANSPLHF.

The V call is TRBV7-3, the J call TRBJ1-2; 7 bases align to TRBD1. The CDR3 length is 15 residues. The junction had 11 bases not matched to a gene; V was cut back by 5 bases and J by 5 bases. Germline assignment: CDR1 SGHTA and CDR2 FQGTGA. Here the CDR3 DNA reads TGTGCCAGCAGCCCGCAGACAGGGTCTCGGTATGGCTACACCTTC. Its translation is CASSPQTGSRYGYTF.

V usage is TRBV27 and J usage is TRBJ2-7, with D hard to call. Germline values: CDR1 MNHEY, CDR2 SMNVEV (reference sequence). This CDR3 contains 13 residues. V was pared by 3 bases and J by 3 bases, with 9 bases between. The CDR3 loop is CASSFSPNYEQYF. CDR3 nucleotides: TGTGCCAGCAGTTTCTCACCCAACTACGAGCAGTACTTC.